The clone carrying this T cell receptor (beta chain) was seen only a few times. No antigen is known for it. This sample is part of a study of CD8 T cells in Susac syndrome. Background on the study: Treatment at blood withdrawal was none, corticosteroids, or intravenous immunoglobulin alone in Susac syndrome patients. Notes on the study in general: The peak of CD8+ clonal expansion in Susac was seen in TEMRA cells and active patients.

RNA totalling about 0.45 to 1 ug underwent reverse transcription with random hexamers. Amplification of TCR beta CDR3 by immunoSEQ multiplex PCR spanned 54 Vbeta and 13 Jbeta. MiXCR, run by TCRdb on the immunoSEQ multiplex PCR reads, gives a single entry per CDR3 protein. The sample has 100,000 to 150,000 distinct CDR3 sequences; just under 95% are singletons. Germline V lookup: CDR1 PRHDT, CDR2 FYEKMQ (reference sequence). The junction had 5 bases not matched to a gene; V was cut back by 5 bases and J by 1 base. The CDR3 is 16 residues long. The sequenced target, TCR beta, came from blood CD8+ and CD4+ T cells.

The rearrangement joins TRBV13 to TRBJ2-5; 12 bases map to TRBD2. Sequencing was done on a sample of CD8+ T cells from PBMCs. The clonotype originates from a human donor with Susac syndrome. CDR3 sequence: CASSPLTSGGQETQYF. CDR3 bases: TGTGCCAGCAGCCCGTTGACTAGCGGGGGCCAAGAGACCCAGTACTTC.